Presented here are 21 T cell receptor beta chains from one specimen sequenced in a study of CD4+ T cells in melanoma. Using immunoSEQ multiplex PCR, the repertoire was profiled, and TCRdb retains in-frame clones only, with some absent. The data hold about 110,000 clones, with approximately 90% observed a single time. Sequencing used peripheral blood. All receptors derive from a human donor with melanoma.

The chain carries TRBV6-6 and TRBJ2-7; 10 nucleotides line up with TRBD2. Germline V lookup: CDR1 MNHNY, CDR2 SVGAGI (reference sequence). V lost 5 bases to trimming and J lost 2 bases; unmatched junction nucleotides: 6. The length of the CDR3 is 15 residues. The chain's CDR3 is CASSPYSGGTYEQYF. The DNA for the CDR3 is TGTGCCAGCAGTCCCTATAGCGGGGGGACCTACGAGCAGTACTTC.

The chain uses TRBV29-1 and TRBJ2-1; TRBD1 or TRBD2 may be the D gene (6 bases each). The CDR3 is made up of 12 amino acids. Per germline, CDR1 SQVTM and CDR2 ANQGSEA. V shed 5 bases and J shed 8 bases, with 13 bases lying between them. CDR3 region: CSVSPGGDEQFF. The DNA of the CDR3 is TGCAGCGTTTCCCCCGGGGGCGATGAGCAGTTCTTC.

This chain uses TRBV4-1 with TRBJ2-7, with a tentative D call TRBD1 (5 bases). The CDR3 spans 16 residues. V was cut by 4 bases and J by 0 bases, with 16 bases left in between. Germline V lookup: CDR1 MGHRA, CDR2 YSYEKL. This CDR3 reads CASSPLQAASSYEQYF. The DNA of the CDR3 is TGCGCCAGCAGCCCCCTACAGGCAGCGAGCTCCTACGAGCAGTACTTC.

The chain has TRBV6-5 and TRBJ1-4; 12 bases match TRBD1. The CDR3 is 15 amino acids. The J segment lost 10 bases and the V segment lost 0 bases, leaving 3 bases of the junction unmatched. The germline gives CDR1 MNHEY, CDR2 SVGAGI. Written as DNA, the CDR3 is TGTGCCAGCAGTTACTCTGGGACAGGGGGCGGAAAACTGTTTTTT. Translated: CASSYSGTGGGKLFF.

The chain uses TRBV6-6 and TRBJ2-3, with 8 nucleotides matching TRBD2. Germline loops: CDR1 MNHNY, CDR2 SVGAGI (reference sequence). Germline trimming cut 6 bases from V and 6 bases from J; bases unmatched to any gene: 5. The CDR3 covers 13 residues. CDR3 amino acids: CASSGRVIDTQYF. CDR3 bases: TGTGCCAGCAGCGGGAGGGTTATTGATACGCAGTATTTT.

The rearrangement uses TRBV19 and TRBJ1-1, with TRBD1 matching 11 bases. Trimming cost V 3 bases and J 5 bases; bases outside gene matches: 11. Per germline, CDR1 LNHDA and CDR2 SQIVND (reference sequence). The CDR3 runs 17 residues. Here the CDR3 reads CASSIEDRGRMRTEAFF. The CDR3 bases are TGTGCCAGTAGTATCGAGGACAGGGGGCGCATGAGGACTGAAGCTTTCTTT.

The chain carries TRBV19 and TRBJ1-2, with 9 bases fitting TRBD1. V shed 4 bases and J 5 bases; nucleotides not matched to a gene: 17. The germline CDR1 and CDR2 sequences are LNHDA and SQIVND (reference sequence). This CDR3 has 18 amino acids. CDR3 sequence: CASSTRRDRVGSRYGYTF. In DNA, the CDR3 is TGTGCCAGTAGTACTCGACGGGACAGGGTGGGTTCCCGGTATGGCTACACCTTC.

The J gene is TRBJ2-2, the V gene TRBV5-4, with 8 bases matching TRBD1. The CDR3 consists of 16 residues. In germline, CDR1 is SGHNT, CDR2 YYREEE (reference sequence). Trimming removed 4 bases from V and 4 bases from J; junction bases left unmatched: 9. The CDR3, as DNA: TGTGCCAGCAGCCCGTTCCGGGACAGGTCCACCGGGGAGCTGTTTTTT. It codes for CASSPFRDRSTGELFF.

This chain's CDR3 is CASSIDGSSGSPYNEQFF. DNA of the CDR3: TGTGCCAGTAGTATAGATGGTTCTAGCGGGTCCCCCTACAATGAGCAGTTCTTC. V is TRBV19 and J is TRBJ2-1; 8 bases align to TRBD2. CDR1 is LNHDA and CDR2 is SQIVND in the germline V gene (reference sequence). V was clipped by 0 bases and J by 2 bases; unmatched bases: 9. The CDR3 has 18 amino acids. Full variable domain (remainder filled in from reference TRBV19 and TRBJ2-1): DGGITQSPKYLFRKEGQNVTLSCEQNLNHDAMYWYRQDPGQGLRLIYYSQIVNDFQKGDIAEGYSVSREKKESFPLTVTSAQKNPTAFYLCASSIDGSSGSPYNEQFFGPGTRLTVL.

This sequence joins TRBV18 and TRBJ1-1; D unresolved. Germline CDR1 reads KGHSH; CDR2 reads LQKENI. The CDR3 is made up of 11 amino acids. V lost 5 bases and J 1 base, leaving 2 bases between the germline ends. In DNA, the CDR3 is TGTGCCAGCTCAGGGAACACTGAAGCTTTCTTT. Its protein product is CASSGNTEAFF. The complete variable domain, with remaining parts taken from reference TRBV18 and TRBJ1-1, reads NAGVMQNPRHLVRRRGQEARLRCSPMKGHSHVYWYRQLPEEGLKFMVYLQKENIIDESGMPKERFSAEFPKEGPSILRIQQVVRGDSAAYFCASSGNTEAFFGQGTRLTVV.

The CDR3 here is CASSPQADSYEQYF. DNA for the CDR3: TGTGCCAGCAGCCCCCAAGCGGACTCCTACGAGCAGTACTTC. This rearrangement joins TRBV5-5 to TRBJ2-7; TRBD2 might be the D (5 bases). CDR1 and CDR2 from the germline V gene are SGHKS and YYEKEE (reference sequence). Trimming removed 4 bases from V and 0 bases from J, with 11 bases in between. The CDR3 is 14 residues long.

This clone appeared a single time. The chain has TRBV6-5 and TRBJ2-7; 10 bases fit TRBD1. CDR1 MNHEY and CDR2 SVGAGI come from the germline V gene. V lost 5 bases and J lost 6; bases outside the gene matches: 10. This CDR3 is built from 15 residues. The CDR3 bases are TGTGCCAGCAGTCCCCTGACAGGGGGCTTTTCCGAGCAGTACTTC. Translated, it gives CASSPLTGGFSEQYF.

V gene TRBV7-6 combines with J gene TRBJ2-7; 8 nucleotides line up with TRBD2. Germline assignment: CDR1 SGHVS and CDR2 FNYEAQ. CDR3 size: 14 residues. Trimming cost V 2 bases and J 4 bases; bases outside gene matches: 4. CDR3 coding DNA: TGTGCCAGCAGCTTATTCGGGGGGGCGTACGAGCAGTACTTC. Translated: CASSLFGGAYEQYF.

This clone is a singleton in its sample. The V and J genes are TRBV6-5 and TRBJ1-1; D may be TRBD1 (6 bases). This CDR3 region has 13 residues. The V end was cut by 9 bases, the J end by 3 bases, with 14 bases between. In germline, CDR1 is MNHEY, CDR2 SVGAGI. The CDR3 nucleotides are TGTGCCAGTACACTAGGGGGGCACACTGAAGCTTTCTTT. Protein sequence: CASTLGGHTEAFF.

The genes are TRBV9 and TRBJ1-6; no reliable D call. The CDR3 sequence is 16 residues long. CDR1 and CDR2 from the germline V gene are SGDLS and YYNGEE. The V gene lost 0 bases and the J gene lost 3 bases, with 10 bases spanning the gap. CDR3 DNA sequence: TGTGCCAGCAGCGTAGGGGGAGACCGCTATAATTCACCCCTCCACTTT. This sequence encodes CASSVGGDRYNSPLHF.

V gene TRBV6-1 combines with J gene TRBJ1-2; tentative D call: TRBD1 (6 bases). CDR3 length: 14 residues. The germline CDR1 and CDR2 sequences are MNHNS and SASEGT. Trimming left V 11 bases short and J 8 bases short, with 24 bases between. CDR3 loop: CASRRKTTGLGYTF. The CDR3 DNA follows: TGTGCCTCTAGACGAAAAACCACAGGGCTCGGCTACACCTTC.

The J gene is TRBJ2-3, the V gene TRBV28; D is ambiguous. The length of the CDR3 is 12 residues. Germline V gene data show CDR1 as MDHEN and CDR2 as SYDVKM. V was pared by 2 bases and J by 5 bases, with 5 bases between. CDR3 coding DNA: TGTGCCAGCAGTTTACTTTTAGATACGCAGTATTTT. It translates to CASSLLLDTQYF.

V gene TRBV7-9 combines with J gene TRBJ2-1; D not certain. Deletions cut 4 bases from V and 6 bases from J, with 13 bases between. CDR1 is SEHNR and CDR2 is FQNEAQ in the germline V gene (reference sequence). This CDR3 comprises 14 residues. The CDR3 sequence: CASSSLGSGNEQFF. CDR3 in DNA: TGTGCCAGCAGCTCCCTCGGGTCGGGCAATGAGCAGTTCTTC.

This chain connects TRBV19 to TRBJ2-5; D possibly uses TRBD1 or TRBD2 (5 bases each). Looked up from germline, CDR1 is LNHDA and CDR2 is SQIVND (reference sequence). Trimming cost V 3 bases and J 7 bases, with 24 bases left between them. There are 17 residues in the CDR3. The CDR3 region is CASSIGSGKGARGTQYF. In DNA, the CDR3 is TGTGCCAGTAGTATTGGCTCGGGAAAGGGCGCTAGGGGGACCCAGTACTTC.

This chain joins TRBV5-4 and TRBJ1-4, with 8 bases that match TRBD1. The CDR3 is 13 residues long. Per the germline V gene, CDR1 is SGHNT and CDR2 is YYREEE (reference sequence). With V trimmed by 5 bases and J by 10 bases, 7 bases remained unmatched. The CDR3 region is CASRQGVIGKLFF. CDR3 nucleotide sequence: TGTGCCAGCAGACAGGGGGTTATTGGAAAACTGTTTTTT.

The V gene is TRBV4-1, the J gene TRBJ2-3, with TRBD2 matching 7 bases. Germline values: CDR1 MGHRA, CDR2 YSYEKL. Trimming at V came to 1 base and at J to 6 bases, leaving 10 bases not matched to a gene. This CDR3 comprises 16 residues. The CDR3 DNA sequence: TGCGCCAGCAGCCAAGGGGCGTGGGGGGGTGAGGATACGCAGTATTTT. Its translation is CASSQGAWGGEDTQYF.